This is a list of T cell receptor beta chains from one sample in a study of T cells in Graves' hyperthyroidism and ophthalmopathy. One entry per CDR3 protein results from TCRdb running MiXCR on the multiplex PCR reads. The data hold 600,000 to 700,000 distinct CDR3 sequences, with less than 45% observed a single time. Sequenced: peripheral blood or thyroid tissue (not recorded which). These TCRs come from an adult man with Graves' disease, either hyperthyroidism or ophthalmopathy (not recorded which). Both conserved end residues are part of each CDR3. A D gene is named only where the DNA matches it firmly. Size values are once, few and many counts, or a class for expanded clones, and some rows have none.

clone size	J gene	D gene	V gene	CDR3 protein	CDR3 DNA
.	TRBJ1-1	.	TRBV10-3	CAIRGDSMNTEAFF	TGTGCCATCAGGGGAGACAGCATGAACACTGAAGCTTTCTTT
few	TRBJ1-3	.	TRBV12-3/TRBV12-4	CASSKPTGGTIYF	TGTGCCAGCAGTAAACCAACAGGTGGCACCATATATTTT
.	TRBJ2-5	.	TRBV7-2	CASSLDFRAQETQYF	TGTGCCAGCAGCTTAGATTTTAGGGCCCAAGAGACCCAGTACTTC
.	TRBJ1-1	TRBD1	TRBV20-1	CSATGQGASTGAFF	TGCAGTGCAACAGGACAGGGGGCGTCCACTGGAGCTTTCTTT
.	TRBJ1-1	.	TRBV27	CASSLSLMDTEAFF	TGTGCCAGCAGTTTATCACTTATGGATACTGAAGCTTTCTTT
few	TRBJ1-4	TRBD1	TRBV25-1	CASSLGAGGSTNEKLFF	TGTGCCAGCAGCTTAGGAGCAGGGGGGTCAACTAATGAAAAACTGTTTTTT
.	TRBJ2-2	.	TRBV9	CASSVMPTGELFF	TGTGCCAGCAGCGTAATGCCTACCGGGGAGCTGTTTTTT
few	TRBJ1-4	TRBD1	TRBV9	CASSPQTGGVEKLFF	TGTGCCAGCAGCCCCCAGACAGGGGGCGTCGAAAAACTGTTTTTT
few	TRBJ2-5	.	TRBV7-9	CASSLRQTSPQETQYF	TGTGCCAGCAGCTTAAGGCAGACCTCCCCACAAGAGACCCAGTACTTC
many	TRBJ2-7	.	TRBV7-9	CASSLVVGSSYEQYF	TGTGCCAGCAGCTTAGTCGTCGGCAGCTCCTACGAGCAGTACTTC
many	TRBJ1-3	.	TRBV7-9	CASSYPGEAGNTIYF	TGTGCCAGCAGCTACCCAGGGGAGGCTGGAAACACCATATATTTT
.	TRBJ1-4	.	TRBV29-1	CSVKGSGEKLFF	TGCAGCGTTAAGGGATCCGGAGAAAAACTGTTTTTT
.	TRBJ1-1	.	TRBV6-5	CASIKEGVEAFF	TGTGCCAGCATCAAGGAGGGGGTAGAAGCTTTCTTT
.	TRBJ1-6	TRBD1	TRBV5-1	CASSWGQGGDSPLHF	TGCGCCAGCAGCTGGGGACAGGGCGGTGATTCACCCCTCCACTTT
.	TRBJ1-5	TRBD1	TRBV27	CASSLRRTGGFQPQHF	TGTGCCAGCAGTTTACGTCGGACAGGGGGCTTTCAGCCCCAGCATTTT
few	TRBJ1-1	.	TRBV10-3	CAISENTATMNTEAFF	TGTGCCATCAGTGAGAATACCGCGACCATGAACACTGAAGCTTTCTTT
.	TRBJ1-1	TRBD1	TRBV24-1	CATSDTSTGGAPEAFF	TGTGCCACCAGTGATACCTCGACAGGGGGTGCCCCTGAAGCTTTCTTT
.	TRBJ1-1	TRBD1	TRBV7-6	CASSPSGTGILNTEAFF	TGTGCCAGCAGCCCCAGCGGGACAGGGATCTTGAACACTGAAGCTTTCTTT
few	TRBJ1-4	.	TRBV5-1	CASSDGTFGEKLFF	TGCGCCAGCAGCGACGGGACCTTCGGAGAAAAACTGTTTTTT
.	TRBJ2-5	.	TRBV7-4	CASSLTQTGETQYF	TGTGCCAGCAGCTTAACACAGACTGGAGAGACCCAGTACTTC
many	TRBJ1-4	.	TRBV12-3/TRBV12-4	CASSSAGNNEKLFF	TGTGCCAGCAGTTCGGCAGGGAATAATGAAAAACTGTTTTTT
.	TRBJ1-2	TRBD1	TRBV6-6	CASSSRQGASGYTF	TGTGCCAGCAGTTCCAGACAGGGGGCGAGTGGCTACACCTTC
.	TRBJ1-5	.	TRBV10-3	CASSPGRGEYQPQHF	TGTGCCAGCAGCCCGGGCAGGGGCGAATATCAGCCCCAGCATTTT
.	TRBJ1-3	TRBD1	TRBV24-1	CATNSEFNGTVRRNTIYF	TGTGCCACCAATAGCGAGTTCAATGGGACAGTCAGGCGAAACACCATATATTTT
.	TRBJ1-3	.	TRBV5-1	CASSLDMFSGNTIYF	TGCGCCAGCAGCTTGGACATGTTCTCTGGAAACACCATATATTTT
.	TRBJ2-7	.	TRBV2	CASSPHILASYEQYF	TGTGCCAGCAGTCCGCACATACTAGCATCCTACGAGCAGTACTTC
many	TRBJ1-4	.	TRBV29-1	CSAGSWHEKLFF	TGCAGCGCCGGGAGTTGGCATGAAAAACTGTTTTTT
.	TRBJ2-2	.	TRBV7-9	CASSTHGAGSGVGELFF	TGTGCCAGCAGCACCCATGGGGCAGGTTCGGGAGTGGGGGAGCTGTTTTTT
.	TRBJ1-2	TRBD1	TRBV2	CASSGDRGRTSDGYTF	TGTGCCAGCAGTGGGGACAGGGGGCGGACCTCTGATGGCTACACCTTC
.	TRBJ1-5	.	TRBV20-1	CSAPVAGENVGNQPQHF	TGCAGTGCCCCCGTGGCAGGGGAAAATGTTGGCAATCAGCCCCAGCATTTT
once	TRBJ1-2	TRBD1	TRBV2	CASGTGAGGYTF	TGTGCCAGCGGGACAGGGGCAGGAGGCTACACCTTC
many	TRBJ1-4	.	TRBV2	CASIVSSEKLFF	TGTGCCAGCATTGTCTCATCCGAAAAACTGTTTTTT
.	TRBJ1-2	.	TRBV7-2	CASSHRTSPNYGYTF	TGCGCCAGCAGCCACAGAACCAGCCCTAACTATGGCTACACCTTC
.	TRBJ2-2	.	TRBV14	CASSHHVDTGELFF	TGTGCCAGCAGCCATCACGTCGACACCGGGGAGCTGTTTTTT
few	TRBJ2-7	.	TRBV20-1	CSAISLQGYEQYF	TGCAGTGCCATATCGTTACAGGGTTACGAGCAGTACTTC
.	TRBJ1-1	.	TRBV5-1	CASSPDRSEKTEAFF	TGCGCCAGCAGCCCGGACAGAAGCGAAAAAACTGAAGCTTTCTTT
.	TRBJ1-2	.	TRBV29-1	CSVEVTEDRDYGYTF	TGCAGCGTTGAAGTGACTGAGGACCGGGACTATGGCTACACCTTC